Listed below are T cell receptor beta chains from one sample, sequenced in a study of blood T cell repertoires in COVID-19. TCRdb keeps only in-frame clones here, not all; method: immunoSEQ multiplex PCR. The sample shows over 200,000 clones, 84% of them seen only once. The sample comprised peripheral blood. The receptors derive from a woman aged 80 or over with active or convalescent COVID-19. Each CDR3 is given with its conserved first and last residue. Each record gives: J gene, V gene, D gene, clone size, CDR3 DNA, CDR3 protein. A D gene is named only where the DNA matches it firmly. Clone sizes are given selectively: once, few, many, or a class where the clone is expanded.

TRBJ2-4 | TRBV3-1/TRBV3-2 | TRBD1 | . | TGTGCCAGCAGCCAAGACGACAGGGGGATTGTAGTTCAGTACTTC | CASSQDDRGIVVQYF
TRBJ2-2 | TRBV13 | TRBD2 | . | TGTGCCAGCAGCCAGGGCAGCGGGACTAGCGTCACCGGGGAGCTGTTTTTT | CASSQGSGTSVTGELFF
TRBJ1-2 | TRBV28 | . | few | TGTGCCAGCAGTTGGCCAGGGGTCGGCTACACCTTC | CASSWPGVGYTF
TRBJ1-1 | TRBV7-2 | . | . | TGTGCCAGCAGCGGCCAGACAGCGAACACTGAAGCTTTCTTT | CASSGQTANTEAFF
TRBJ1-3 | TRBV18 | . | . | TGTGCCAGCTCACCGGAGAACTCTGGAAACACCATATATTTT | CASSPENSGNTIYF
TRBJ1-1 | TRBV11-3 | . | . | TGTGCCAGCAGCCCCCGGTTCGGGGGGGTGTTTTTCTTT | CASSPRFGGVFFF
TRBJ2-2 | TRBV18 | . | . | TGTGCCAGCTCACCACTCCTGTCCGGGGAGCTGTTTTTT | CASSPLLSGELFF
TRBJ2-1 | TRBV5-4 | . | . | TGTGCCAGCAGCCCCACCTACAATGAGCAGTTCTTC | CASSPTYNEQFF
TRBJ2-6 | TRBV7-9 | . | . | TGTGCCAGCAGCTTCCGATCTCAGGGGACTGGGGCCAACGTCCTGACTTTC | CASSFRSQGTGANVLTF
TRBJ2-1 | TRBV11-3 | . | . | TGTGCCAGCAGCTTTAGGAGGGACTACAATGAGCAGTTCTTC | CASSFRRDYNEQFF
TRBJ1-2 | TRBV11-3 | TRBD1 | . | TGTGCCAGCAGCGCGACAGGGGATGGCTACACCTTC | CASSATGDGYTF
TRBJ1-2 | TRBV4-3 | . | . | TGCGCCAGCAGCCGACAGTCTCCAGTTCTTAACTATGGCTACACCTTC | CASSRQSPVLNYGYTF
TRBJ2-3 | TRBV30 | . | . | TGTGCCTGGAGTGTCCGGGGGAGCACAGATACGCAGTATTTT | CAWSVRGSTDTQYF
TRBJ1-4 | TRBV11-2 | . | . | TGTGCCAGCGCTGAGCGCGATGAAAAACTGTTTTTT | CASAERDEKLFF
TRBJ2-1 | TRBV7-2 | . | . | TGTGCCAGCAGCCGTCTAGCGTCGATCAATGAGCAGTTCTTC | CASSRLASINEQFF
TRBJ2-2 | TRBV3-1/TRBV3-2 | TRBD2 | . | TGTGCCAGCACCCCTAAACTAGCGGGGAACACCGGGGAGCTGTTTTTT | CASTPKLAGNTGELFF
TRBJ1-1 | TRBV18 | . | . | TGTGCCAGCTCAACGGACAGGAACACTGAAGCTTTCTTT | CASSTDRNTEAFF
TRBJ2-3 | TRBV7-2 | TRBD2 | . | TGTGCCAGCAGCTCCCAGTGGACTAGCGGTTACACAGATACGCAGTATTTT | CASSSQWTSGYTDTQYF
TRBJ2-4 | TRBV4-1 | TRBD1 | . | TGCGCCAGCAGCCAAGCAGACAGGGGGCTTGGCATTCAGTACTTC | CASSQADRGLGIQYF
TRBJ2-7 | TRBV30 | . | . | TGTGCCTGGAGTCCGGGGTACGAGCAGTACTTC | CAWSPGYEQYF
TRBJ1-5 | TRBV3-1/TRBV3-2 | . | once | TGTGCCAGCAGCCAATCGGTTGGGCCCCAGCATTTT | CASSQSVGPQHF
TRBJ2-3 | TRBV18 | TRBD1 | . | TGTGCCAGCTCACCAAGGGGGCCGGGCACAGATACGCAGTATTTT | CASSPRGPGTDTQYF
TRBJ1-2 | TRBV28 | TRBD1 | few | TGTGCCAGCAGTTCAGGACAGGGGACTGATATTTATGGCTACACCTTC | CASSSGQGTDIYGYTF
TRBJ2-3 | TRBV30 | . | . | TGTGCCTGGAGTCAAGGCGCGGCCAAAACCACAGATACGCAGTATTTT | CAWSQGAAKTTDTQYF
TRBJ2-2 | TRBV6-5 | . | few | TGTGCCAGCAGTTACTTGGGGCAGGGGAGCACCGGGGAGCTGTTTTTT | CASSYLGQGSTGELFF
TRBJ1-2 | TRBV5-1 | TRBD1 | . | TGCGCCAGCAGCTCCTCCGGGACAGGGGGATGGGCGAACTATGGCTACACCTTC | CASSSSGTGGWANYGYTF
TRBJ2-7 | TRBV7-2 | . | . | TGTGCCAGCAGGGGGCTATCGTCGGAGCAGTACTTC | CASRGLSSEQYF
TRBJ1-6 | TRBV2 | . | . | TGTGCCAGCAGCTTACAGTATAATTCACCCCTCCACTTT | CASSLQYNSPLHF
TRBJ2-7 | TRBV5-1 | TRBD2 | . | TGCGCCAGCAGCTTAGCGGGGACCTACGAGCAGTACTTC | CASSLAGTYEQYF
TRBJ2-1 | TRBV10-3 | TRBD2 | . | TGTGCCATCAAACGGGGGGAATACAATGAGCAGTTCTTC | CAIKRGEYNEQFF
TRBJ1-1 | TRBV7-9 | . | once | TGTGCCAGCAGCTTGGGACACCAGAACACTGAAGCTTTCTTT | CASSLGHQNTEAFF
TRBJ1-2 | TRBV3-1/TRBV3-2 | TRBD1 | . | TGTGCCAGCAGCCAGAGGACAGGCTTAAGCTACACCTTC | CASSQRTGLSYTF
TRBJ2-5 | TRBV4-1 | TRBD2 | . | TGCGCCAGCAGCACCCGAGCTAGCGGGATCGGAGAGACCCAGTACTTC | CASSTRASGIGETQYF
TRBJ2-5 | TRBV5-6 | . | . | TGTGCCAGCAGCCCGTTAGGAGGGCTAGCGAAAGAGACCCAGTACTTC | CASSPLGGLAKETQYF
TRBJ1-3 | TRBV10-3 | TRBD1 | . | TGTGCCGCCTCCCGACAGGGCTCTGGAAACACCATATATTTT | CAASRQGSGNTIYF
TRBJ2-7 | TRBV5-6 | TRBD2 | . | TGTGCCAGCAGCCCCCTCGGGTCTAGCGGGAGACACGAGCAGTACTTC | CASSPLGSSGRHEQYF
TRBJ1-2 | TRBV7-2 | TRBD1 | . | TGTGCCAGCAGCTTAGCCCCTGGACAGGGGGCGATTGTTGGCTATGGCTACACCTTC | CASSLAPGQGAIVGYGYTF
TRBJ1-2 | TRBV5-4 | . | few | TGTGCCAGCAGCCCAACGACAGACTATGGCTACACCTTC | CASSPTTDYGYTF
TRBJ1-4 | TRBV5-1 | TRBD1 | . | TGCGCCAGCAGAGGGACAGGGGACACTAATGAAAAACTGTTTTTT | CASRGTGDTNEKLFF
TRBJ1-2 | TRBV5-4 | TRBD1 | . | TGTGCCAGCAGCTTGAAAACAGGGGCCCTAAACCCCTATGGCTACACCTTC | CASSLKTGALNPYGYTF
TRBJ2-2 | TRBV4-3 | TRBD2 | . | TGCGCCAGCAGCCACGTAGGACTAGCGGGGGAGGACGGGGAGCTGTTTTTT | CASSHVGLAGEDGELFF
TRBJ1-6 | TRBV6-5 | TRBD1 | . | TGTGCTAGTGGGGGACAGGGGTCTTCACCCCTCCACTTT | CASGGQGSSPLHF
TRBJ1-2 | TRBV20-1 | . | . | TGCAGTGCTAGTGGATTAGGGGGAAACTATGGCTACACCTTC | CSASGLGGNYGYTF